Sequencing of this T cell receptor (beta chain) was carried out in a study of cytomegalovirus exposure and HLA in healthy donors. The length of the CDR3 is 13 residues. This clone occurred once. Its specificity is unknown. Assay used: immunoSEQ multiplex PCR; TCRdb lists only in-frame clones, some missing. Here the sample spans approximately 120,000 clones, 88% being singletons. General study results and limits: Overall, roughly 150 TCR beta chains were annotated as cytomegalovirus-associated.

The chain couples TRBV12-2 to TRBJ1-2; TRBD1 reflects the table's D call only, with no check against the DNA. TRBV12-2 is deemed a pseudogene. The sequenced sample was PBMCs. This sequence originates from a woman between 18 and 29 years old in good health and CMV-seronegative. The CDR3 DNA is TGTGCAAGTCGCTCCCCTGGGGGCCATGGCTACACCTTC. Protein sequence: CASRSPGGHGYTF.